This TCR beta chain was recorded in a study of cytomegalovirus exposure and HLA in healthy donors. On the study more broadly: Earlier sequencing of 150 million to 200 million T cells yielded under 120 million unique TCR beta sequences. Study-level findings and limits: Serostatus for CMV was the only available immune exposure information. Published work reported that the classifier diagnosed cytomegalovirus status with high specificity and sensitivity. About 90% or about 30% of the time was how often most TCR beta V segments were productive, according to an earlier analysis.

Note on this clone: Its antigen is unknown.

The PCR ran on 60 Vbeta and 13 Jbeta primers. TCRdb keeps only in-frame clones here, not all; method: immunoSEQ multiplex PCR. This repertoire includes approximately 72,000 clones. Input material: PBMCs. The receptor's source is a woman aged 40 to 50 in good health and CMV-seropositive.

In DNA form, the CDR3 reads TGCGCCAGCAGCCCGGACAGCAGCACAGATACGCAGTATTTT. It is translated as CASSPDSSTDTQYF. The rearrangement uses TRBV5-1 and TRBJ2-3, with D perhaps TRBD1 (6 bases). V dropped 4 bases and J dropped 0 bases, with 9 bases sitting between them. This CDR3 comprises 14 residues. Germline CDR1 is SGHRS and CDR2 is YFSETQ.